Each of the 20 T cell receptor beta chains below was sequenced from the same sample in a study of Graves' ophthalmopathy and Graves' hyperthyroidism. Amplifying from RNA transcripts, the study obtained TCR beta CDR3 regions. Second-round multiplex PCR came after first-round RT-PCR with HTBI primers. A single record per CDR3 protein comes from TCRdb applying MiXCR to the multiplex PCR reads. Of about 370,000 distinct CDR3 sequences in the sample, 15% to 20% were seen once. Sequenced input: peripheral blood. Source of these receptors: a woman between 18 and 29 years old with Graves' ophthalmopathy.

This clonotype was counted ten times or more. CDR3 DNA: TGCGCCAGCAGCCTACTACCCAATCAGCCCCAGCATTTT. This gives the protein CASSLLPNQPQHF. J is TRBJ1-5 and V is TRBV5-1; D gene ambiguous. Germline assignment: CDR1 SGHRS and CDR2 YFSETQ. This CDR3 is built from 13 residues. Trimming pared 4 bases from V and 3 bases from J, leaving 8 bases between.

The rearrangement uses TRBV24-1 and TRBJ2-2, with a weak D call TRBD1 (6 bases). The V gene lost 0 bases and the J gene lost 2 bases, with 9 bases spanning the gap. There are 16 residues in the CDR3. Germline V gene lookup returns CDR1 KGHDR and CDR2 SFDVKD. CDR3 loop: CATSDLGQTNTGELFF. CDR3 coding DNA: TGTGCCACCAGTGATTTGGGACAGACTAACACCGGGGAGCTGTTTTTT.

This clonotype was counted at least ten times. CDR3 bases: TGTGCCAGCAGTGAGGTGGATACTTTGGCAGGGGGCGAGAACACTGAAGCTTTCTTT. This translates into CASSEVDTLAGGENTEAFF. The chain is built from TRBV2 and TRBJ1-1, with TRBD1 matching over 8 bases. J gave up 1 base and V 3 bases, and 16 bases lay outside the gene matches. Germline V CDR1 and CDR2: SNHLY, FYNNEI. The CDR3 consists of 19 residues.

The chain carries TRBV28 and TRBJ2-7, with 7 nucleotides matching TRBD1. CDR1 is MDHEN and CDR2 is SYDVKM in the germline V gene. The CDR3 extends over 15 amino acids. Trimming removed 6 bases from V and 0 bases from J; junction bases left unmatched: 8. CDR3 protein: CASRTRGKSSYEQYF. For the CDR3, the DNA is TGTGCCAGCAGGACCAGGGGGAAAAGCTCCTACGAGCAGTACTTC.

In its sample, this clonotype was seen many times. A read error may be the cause here, since a much bigger clone is one base away. This chain links TRBV11-2 with TRBJ1-1; D unclear. The V gene's germline CDR1 is SGHAT and CDR2 FQNNGV. The CDR3 length is 11 residues. V was trimmed by 6 bases and J by 4 bases, leaving 6 bases between them. The CDR3 nucleotides are TGTGCCAGCAGGTTGGGCACTGAAGCTTTCTTT. Amino acid sequence: CASRLGTEAFF.

This chain links TRBV11-2 with TRBJ2-5; 13 positions agree with TRBD2. V shed 1 base and J 4 bases; nucleotides not matched to a gene: 9. The germline gives CDR1 SGHAT, CDR2 FQNNGV. CDR3 length equals 18 residues. The CDR3 loop reads CASSLGGTSGIEGETQYF. The CDR3, as DNA: TGTGCCAGCAGCTTAGGAGGGACTAGCGGGATAGAAGGAGAGACCCAGTACTTC.

This clonotype was seen ten or more times. The V gene is TRBV6-1, the J gene TRBJ1-2; 8 bases are a match to TRBD1. The J segment lost 2 bases and the V segment lost 6 bases, leaving 8 bases of the junction unmatched. Germline V gene data show CDR1 as MNHNS and CDR2 as SASEGT. The CDR3 is made up of 15 amino acids. CDR3 sequence reads: CASSPGQVRNYGYTF. CDR3 sequence (DNA): TGTGCCAGCAGCCCGGGACAGGTCCGGAACTATGGCTACACCTTC.

This clonotype was counted many times. This chain uses TRBV7-3 with TRBJ1-1; 7 positions agree with TRBD1. V was clipped by 1 base and J by 6 bases; unmatched bases: 2. CDR1 and CDR2 from the germline V gene are SGHTA and FQGTGA. The CDR3 consists of 13 residues. In nucleotides, the CDR3 is TGTGCCAGCAGCTTAAGTGGGACAGCTGAAGCTTTCTTT. Translated: CASSLSGTAEAFF.

This clonotype appeared many times. The rearrangement joins TRBV27 to TRBJ2-7, with 14 bases lining up with TRBD2. CDR1 and CDR2 from the germline V gene are MNHEY and SMNVEV (reference sequence). V gave up 4 bases and J gave up 5 bases; unmatched junction bases: 7. The length of the CDR3 is 16 residues. Written as DNA, the CDR3 is TGTGCCAGCAGTTCTGGACTAGCGGGAGGTTTCGACGAGCAGTACTTC. Protein product: CASSSGLAGGFDEQYF.

This clonotype appeared many times. This chain links TRBV12-5 with TRBJ2-6; 11 nucleotides match TRBD1. The junction had 9 bases not matched to a gene; V was cut back by 7 bases and J by 1 base. The CDR3 sequence is 18 residues long. Germline V lookup: CDR1 LGHNT, CDR2 FRNRAP. CDR3 protein: CASAFRDRGISGANVLTF. The DNA of the CDR3 is TGTGCTAGTGCCTTCCGGGACAGGGGGATTTCTGGGGCCAACGTCCTGACTTTC.

The chain combines TRBV6-1 with TRBJ1-1, with D possibly TRBD1 on 5 matching bases. The germline V gene has CDR1 MNHNS and CDR2 SASEGT. This CDR3 contains 17 residues. The V end was cut by 2 bases, the J end by 0 bases, with 16 bases between. The CDR3 nucleotides are TGTGCCAGCAGTGAAAACTTCATAGGGGATTTGAACACTGAAGCTTTCTTT. Its translation is CASSENFIGDLNTEAFF.

The genes are TRBV4-3 and TRBJ2-2; 8 nucleotides match TRBD1. Trimming cost V 0 bases and J 5 bases; bases outside gene matches: 11. The CDR3 covers 18 residues. The germline gives CDR1 LGHNA, CDR2 YSLEER. The CDR3, as DNA: TGCGCCAGCAGCCAAGATGATTGGACAGGGCGAGGAACCGGGGAGCTGTTTTTT. Translating gives CASSQDDWTGRGTGELFF.

The chain uses TRBV2 and TRBJ1-2; TRBD1 is a possible D gene (6 bases). The CDR3 runs 14 residues. Trimming removed 6 bases from V and 1 base from J, with 12 bases in between. Looked up from germline, CDR1 is SNHLY and CDR2 is FYNNEI. This CDR3 reads CASRQGRDNYGYTF. The CDR3 DNA reads TGTGCCAGCAGACAGGGCCGGGATAACTATGGCTACACCTTC.

The rearrangement joins TRBV20-1 to TRBJ2-7, with 10 positions matching TRBD2. This CDR3 is 14 amino acids long. CDR1 is DFQATT and CDR2 is SNEGSKA in the germline V gene (reference sequence). J gave up 3 bases and V 1 base, and 3 bases lay outside the gene matches. The CDR3 spells CSARAPSGGYEQYF. The CDR3 DNA reads as TGCAGTGCTAGAGCTCCTAGCGGGGGCTACGAGCAGTACTTC.

The sample holds many counts of this clonotype. V and J are TRBV18 and TRBJ2-5; a weak D match, TRBD1 (5 bases). CDR3 size: 15 residues. The ends were cut back, 3 bases at V and 1 base at J, with 12 bases in the middle. Germline lookup yields CDR1 KGHSH and CDR2 LQKENI. CDR3 residues: CASSPRRQPQETQYF. The CDR3 DNA reads as TGTGCCAGCTCACCCAGGAGACAGCCCCAAGAGACCCAGTACTTC.

This clonotype was picked up many times. J is TRBJ2-7 and V is TRBV11-2, with D tentatively TRBD1 or TRBD2 (7 bases each). Germline V lookup: CDR1 SGHAT, CDR2 FQNNGV. The V and J ends lost 8 bases and 4 bases respectively, with 18 bases between them. This CDR3 has 14 residues. For the CDR3, the DNA is TGTGCCAGCGGGAGGGGGCGGGAGATTTACGAGCAGTACTTC. Amino acids: CASGRGREIYEQYF. Based on the CDR3 plus reference TRBV11-2 and TRBJ2-7, the full variable domain is EAGVAQSPRYKIIEKRQSVAFWCNPISGHATLYWYQQILGQGPKLLIQFQNNGVVDDSQLPKDRFSAERLKGVDSTLKIQPAKLEDSAVYLCASGRGREIYEQYFGPGTRLTVT.

This chain links TRBV30 with TRBJ2-7, with TRBD2 matching over 14 bases. Losses at the gene ends were 1 base for V and 5 bases for J; bases not matched to a gene: 1. CDR1 is GTSNPN, CDR2 SVGIG, per germline (reference sequence). CDR3 length: 14 amino acids. The CDR3 DNA sequence: TGTGCCTGGAGTGAGGGACTAGCGGGAGACGAGCAGTACTTC. This gives the protein CAWSEGLAGDEQYF.

This clonotype has a count of ten or more. The V call is TRBV25-1, the J call TRBJ2-5; possibly TRBD2 for D (6 bases). V dropped 3 bases and J dropped 4 bases, with 15 bases sitting between them. This CDR3 has 15 amino acids. Germline CDR1 and CDR2: MGHDK and SYGVNS. DNA for the CDR3: TGTGCCAGCAGTGAGACGGGAGACGGTGCAGAGACCCAGTACTTC. Its protein is CASSETGDGAETQYF.

This clonotype was counted many times. The chain employs TRBV19 and TRBJ2-2; possibly TRBD2 for D (5 bases). The V end lost 1 base, the J end lost 0 bases, and 12 bases lay between the germline ends. The CDR3 is 17 amino acids. In germline, CDR1 is LNHDA, CDR2 SQIVND (reference sequence). CDR3 loop: CASSIVPLAANTGELFF. CDR3 sequence (DNA): TGTGCCAGTAGTATAGTCCCCCTAGCTGCGAACACCGGGGAGCTGTTTTTT. Together with reference TRBV19 and TRBJ2-2, the CDR3 gives the full variable domain: DGGITQSPKYLFRKEGQNVTLSCEQNLNHDAMYWYRQDPGQGLRLIYYSQIVNDFQKGDIAEGYSVSREKKESFPLTVTSAQKNPTAFYLCASSIVPLAANTGELFFGEGSRLTVL.

The sample holds many counts of this clonotype. V gene TRBV12-3 or TRBV12-4 combines with J gene TRBJ1-5; D not certain. The CDR3 has 13 residues. Trimming pared 1 base from V and 6 bases from J, leaving 7 bases between. The CDR3 sequence: CASSLGWSQPQHF. The CDR3 bases are TGTGCCAGCAGTTTAGGTTGGAGTCAGCCCCAGCATTTT.